A selection of T cell receptor beta chains follows, all from one sample in a study of T cell responses to AZD1222 COVID-19 vaccine. The data were produced by immunoSEQ multiplex PCR, yet TCRdb's version contains in-frame clones alone and is incomplete. This table has 86,000 or so clones, 85% to 95% appearing once. Sequencing used peripheral blood, obtained 28 days after the second AZD1222 dose. The receptors derive from an adult who received the AZD1222 COVID-19 vaccine. Both conserved end residues are trimmed from each CDR3.

v_call,cdr3_length,j_call,cdr3_aa
TRBV7-3,12,TRBJ1-1,ASSFRGGNTEAF
TRBV12-3/TRBV12-4,10,TRBJ2-3,ASSLGTDTQY
TRBV7-9,12,TRBJ1-6,ASSSRQGNSPLH
TRBV7-3,12,TRBJ1-6,ASSQGGFNSPLH
TRBV14,14,TRBJ1-3,ASSQEPGVSGNTIY
TRBV6-5,12,TRBJ2-2,ASSYSWVTGELF
TRBV24-1,13,TRBJ2-2,ATSDLGGTAGELF
TRBV27,17,TRBJ2-2,ASSLYGTGRSLNTGELF
TRBV11-3,11,TRBJ2-7,ASSLTKQAGLY
TRBV3-1/TRBV3-2,11,TRBJ1-2,ASSQENAYGYT
TRBV3-1/TRBV3-2,13,TRBJ1-6,ASSQGVSAGSPLH
TRBV6-4,12,TRBJ1-6,ASSEQGGNSPLH
TRBV7-6,13,TRBJ2-5,ASSRDIGFLQTQY
TRBV5-6,15,TRBJ1-5,ASSSLDRGTAGQPQH
TRBV28,14,TRBJ2-7,ASSLTVAGGTYEQY
TRBV6-6,12,TRBJ2-5,ASSYSPRLLTQY
TRBV9,13,TRBJ2-1,ASSPRGPSYNEQF
TRBV27,12,TRBJ1-4,ASSLSGTDEKLF
TRBV3-1/TRBV3-2,12,TRBJ2-2,ASSQVANTGELF
TRBV9,14,TRBJ1-4,ASSVGMTGLGEKLF
TRBV19,11,TRBJ1-1,ASSPPLTTRAF
TRBV15,16,TRBJ2-2,ATSRDITAQREFGELF
TRBV10-1,11,TRBJ2-7,ASSGRPTYEQY
TRBV18,12,TRBJ1-5,ASSPSGGWQPQH
TRBV18,14,TRBJ1-1,ASSPRTGGMNTEAF
TRBV24-1,14,TRBJ1-3,ATSDARTGRWNTIY
TRBV23-1,15,TRBJ1-2,ASSHPDRGCSNYGYT
TRBV7-2,14,TRBJ2-1,ASRRSGASGSNEQF
TRBV2,13,TRBJ1-1,ASSEWGSLNTEAF
TRBV7-9,13,TRBJ2-3,ASSSGTLSTDTQY
TRBV27,15,TRBJ2-7,ASRPGLRGGASYEQY
TRBV6-5,14,TRBJ2-1,ASSYSGTDAYNEQF
TRBV28,12,TRBJ2-3,ASSLAGKENTQY